The following is a TCR beta chain sequence with its context. Its antigen is currently unknown. This CDR3 spans 13 amino acids. Germline CDR1 SGHNT, CDR2 YENEEA. Trimming stripped 4 bases from V and 6 bases from J, with 9 bases between. The data stem from a study of blood T cell dynamics during melanoma immunotherapy. Whole-study context: Standard first-line treatment here was pembrolizumab or nivolumab plus ipilimumab in metastatic melanoma. Overall study results and limits: The study could not tell melanoma-specific clones from general immune activation. Unlike progressors, later disease-control patients had W3 repertoires gaining clonality or diversity.

Time point noted: pre-treatment baseline. A fixed DNA input of 350 ng was used per bulk PBMC sample. Clones were read by immunoSEQ multiplex PCR, and TCRdb kept only the in-frame ones, dropping some. The sample records some 13,000 clones, more than 70% being singletons. This rearrangement joins TRBV11-3 to TRBJ2-2, with D perhaps TRBD1 (6 bases). This TCR came from a human donor with melanoma. Here the sequenced sample was blood, taken from a patient treated with checkpoint blockade. The CDR3 spells CASSYEGAGELFF. Here the CDR3 DNA reads TGTGCCAGCAGCTACGAGGGGGCCGGGGAGCTGTTTTTT.